This T cell receptor (beta chain) was found in a study of spatial heterogeneity in lung cancer (dated by TCRdb to the late 2010s). Regarding the research as a whole: Beta-chain transcripts were consistently detected in greater numbers than alpha-chain transcripts, which likely reflects a higher abundance of beta-chain transcripts. TCR transcript counts in tumor regions correlated strongly with a T cell transcriptional module score from matched bulk RNA-seq. In the raw uncorrected reads, each unique combination of TCR and UMI appeared more than ten times on average. The study quantitatively compared TCR alpha and beta repertoires across multiple tumor regions, matched nontumor lung and blood in non-small cell lung cancer. Nonsynonymous mutation counts, determined by whole-exome sequencing of tumor tissue, were related to features of the TCR repertoire. At surgery, hundreds of tumor regions, some 61 matched nontumor lung samples and 56 PBMC samples were TCR-sequenced for both alpha and beta chains. Here is what the overall study found, with its caveats: TCR-seq was estimated to cover only about 7.6% of tumor T cells for alpha chains and approximately 12% for beta chains. The tumor nonsynonymous mutation count correlated with the number of expanded alpha and beta TCRs within the tumor. Counts of ubiquitous and regional expanded TCRs correlated with counts of ubiquitous and regional nonsynonymous mutations, respectively. Additional single-cell paired TCR alpha and beta sequencing was considered necessary to confirm, at a functional level, the hypothesis that regional TCRs recognize regional mutations.

Libraries came from 5' RACE. The data were produced on a NextSeq 500. To allow correction of PCR and sequencing errors, the TCR library protocol tagged every TCR cDNA molecule with a unique molecular identifier. Concerning the study's data processing: TCR identification, UMI-based error correction and CDR3 extraction were performed with Decombinator tools. Expanded TCRs were defined as those above a frequency of 2 per 1,000, corresponding to the top 1% of the tumor frequency distribution. Expanded tumor TCRs statistically deemed absent (corrected P<0.05) from at least one tumor region were classed as regional, and all other expanded tumor TCRs were classed as ubiquitous. Rényi diversity was computed with the R vegan package after subsampling each repertoire 100 times to 5,000 TCRs. CDR3 similarity networks were built from amino acid triplet string-kernel similarity, connecting CDR3s with pairwise similarity above 0.82. TCRdb's own reprocessing of the public reads used fastp at Q25 and MiXCR and kept productive beta chains. Each CDR3 protein gets just one entry, which takes the most common genes and DNA from the rows behind it. It is TCRdb's table, rather than the study itself, that gives the V and J calls and clone size. For this sample the table gives about 4,000 distinct CDR3 sequences, of which approximately 6% were detected only once. The ten most abundant clones make up about 19% of the sample.

This clonotype came up many times. Its specific antigen is unknown. Base quality data are lacking; no much larger clone is found one base away. This sample's time point label indicates: sample taken at primary tumor resection. The donors were about 65 patients from the lung TRACERx cohort who had early-stage, untreated non-small cell lung cancer. Whole RNA extracted from tumor and nontumor lung tissue, or from cryopreserved PBMC samples, was used for TCR sequencing without cell sorting. Patients were selected for TCR sequencing only if sufficient RNA was available from at least two tumor regions. Before being selected, tumor and adjacent nontumor lung specimens were reviewed by a lung pathologist. The TCR originated in a male donor with early-stage non-small cell lung cancer. Sequenced here: lung tumor tissue, sampled at surgery.

The DNA sequence is TGTGCCAGCAGCAGGGGGACAGGGAACTATGGCTACACCTTC. This codes for CASSRGTGNYGYTF. The chain uses TRBV12-3 or TRBV12-4 and TRBJ1-2; TRBD1 lines up with 9 middle nucleotides. The cysteine opens and the phenylalanine closes a CDR3 of 14 amino acids. Only the CDR3 part of the read is kept: 42 bases, read in frame from the first base. Trimming takes 6 bases off V and 2 bases off J; junction bases not matched to a gene: 4.